Listed here are 19 T cell receptor beta chains from one sample, sequenced in a study of vaccination and CD4 T cells after COVID-19. Sequencing of cultured CD4+ T cell DNA used the Oncomine TCR Beta short-read assay. TCRdb re-derived calls from the PCR reads in MiXCR, one entry per CDR3 protein. Among 13,000 or so distinct CDR3 sequences listed, over 40% were seen once. Treatment specified: approximately nine-day PBMC culture with coronavirus spike peptide pools or control peptides (ViraFEST assay). What these receptors recognize is not known. The specimen was CD4+ T cells from blood, cultured in vitro. These receptors all come from a human donor who had recovered from COVID-19.

The CDR3 region is CASSHPGRYQPQHF. The CDR3 DNA reads as TGTGCCAGTAGCCACCCGGGCAGGTATCAGCCCCAGCATTTT. The J gene is TRBJ1-5, the V gene TRBV19; D unresolved. Trimming cost V 6 bases and J 5 bases, with 14 bases left between them. CDR3 size: 14 residues. The germline V gene has CDR1 LNHDA and CDR2 SQIVND (reference sequence).

The rearrangement joins TRBV20-1 to TRBJ2-3; the match to TRBD2 covers 13 bases. Trimming at V came to 7 bases and at J to 3 bases, leaving 13 bases not matched to a gene. CDR1 DFQATT and CDR2 SNEGSKA come from the germline V gene (reference sequence). This CDR3 region has 17 residues. This CDR3 is CSETGLAGRVGTDTQYF. As DNA, the CDR3 is TGCAGTGAAACGGGACTAGCGGGGCGTGTGGGTACAGATACGCAGTATTTT.

The V call is TRBV20-1, the J call TRBJ2-7, with 7 positions matching TRBD2. The CDR3 covers 16 residues. Germline V gene lookup returns CDR1 DFQATT and CDR2 SNEGSKA (reference sequence). The ends lost 3 bases at V and 7 bases at J; junction bases unmatched: 18. CDR3 nucleotide sequence: TGCAGTGCTAGGGACGCCCGGACTAGTTCGGAGGGGGAGCAGTACTTC. Amino acids: CSARDARTSSEGEQYF.

Only a few counts were recorded for this clonotype. The CDR3 DNA sequence: TGCAGTGCCCTTTTTTTAGGGAGGCCTGAAGCTTTCTTT. Protein: CSALFLGRPEAFF. This sequence joins TRBV20-1 and TRBJ1-1; no definite D call. Germline V gene data show CDR1 as DFQATT and CDR2 as SNEGSKA (reference sequence). The CDR3 covers 13 residues. The V end was cut by 6 bases, the J end by 6 bases, with 17 bases between.

This clonotype occurred once. The rearrangement uses TRBV19 and TRBJ1-1, with TRBD1 as a possible D gene (6 bases). The ends were cut back, 2 bases at V and 4 bases at J, with 11 bases in the middle. Germline-derived CDR1 and CDR2 are LNHDA and SQIVND (reference sequence). This CDR3 is built from 14 residues. Here the CDR3 reads CASSIQGRSTEAFF. In DNA, the CDR3 is TGTGCCAGTAGTATACAGGGGCGGAGCACTGAAGCTTTCTTT.

V is TRBV19 and J is TRBJ2-3, with TRBD2 identical over 7 bases. V shed 3 bases, J shed 5 bases, and the junction held 5 bases outside the gene matches. CDR1 and CDR2 (germline): LNHDA, SQIVND (reference sequence). This CDR3 contains 14 residues. In DNA form, the CDR3 reads TGTGCCAGTAGTATTGGCGGGAGCTTAGATACGCAGTATTTT. Its protein product is CASSIGGSLDTQYF.

V gene TRBV2 combines with J gene TRBJ2-5; 7 bases are shared with TRBD2. Trimming removed 6 bases from V and 4 bases from J; junction bases left unmatched: 8. Looked up from germline, CDR1 is SNHLY and CDR2 is FYNNEI. The CDR3 contains 14 residues. The CDR3 DNA reads TGTGCCAGCAGAAGAGCGGGACTCGGAGAGACCCAGTACTTC. As protein: CASRRAGLGETQYF.

This clonotype was picked up a small number of times. The CDR3 is CATYYSHETQYF. The CDR3 DNA reads as TGTGCCACCTACTATAGCCATGAGACCCAGTACTTC. This chain joins TRBV2 and TRBJ2-5; D unresolved. Germline loops: CDR1 SNHLY, CDR2 FYNNEI. Trimming cost V 10 bases and J 5 bases, with 14 bases left between them. The CDR3 sequence is 12 residues long. Combining the CDR3 with reference TRBV2 and TRBJ2-5 gives the whole variable domain EPEVTQTPSHQVTQMGQEVILRCVPISNHLYFYWYRQILGQKVEFLVSFYNNEISEKSEIFDDQFSVERPDGSNFTLKIRSTKLEDSAMYFCATYYSHETQYFGPGTRLLVL.

This clonotype was counted a few times. The chain recombines TRBV6-5 with TRBJ1-6; D remains ambiguous. Trimming left V 4 bases short and J 5 bases short, with 9 bases between. The CDR3 is 14 amino acids. Germline values: CDR1 MNHEY, CDR2 SVGAGI. The CDR3: CASSSGLNNSPLHF. DNA for the CDR3: TGTGCCAGCAGTTCAGGTCTCAATAATTCACCCCTCCACTTT.

The J gene is TRBJ2-5, the V gene TRBV12-3 or TRBV12-4, with TRBD2 matching over 7 bases. The CDR3 is 14 amino acids. V was pared by 2 bases and J by 4 bases, with 4 bases of the junction left unmatched. CDR3 nucleotide sequence: TGTGCCAGCAGTTTAAGGGCGGGAGCAGAGACCCAGTACTTC. The encoded protein is CASSLRAGAETQYF.

The chain is built from TRBV6-2 or TRBV6-3 and TRBJ2-3, with 10 bases lining up with TRBD2. Germline values: CDR1 MNHEY, CDR2 SVGEGT. The ends lost 4 bases at V and 6 bases at J; junction bases unmatched: 16. This CDR3 contains 18 residues. The CDR3 DNA sequence: TGTGCCAGCAGTTCCCTACCCCGGACTAGCGGAGGTCTCGATACGCAGTATTTT. As protein: CASSSLPRTSGGLDTQYF.

The rearrangement joins TRBV7-9 to TRBJ1-2, with 7 nucleotides matching TRBD1. V was clipped by 3 bases and J by 7 bases; unmatched bases: 11. Looked up from germline, CDR1 is SEHNR and CDR2 is FQNEAQ (reference sequence). The CDR3 has 15 residues. CDR3 coding DNA: TGTGCCAGCAGCTTTTTGACAGGGAATGGCTGTGGCTACACCTTC. It is translated as CASSFLTGNGCGYTF.

This clonotype was observed a few times. V and J are TRBV19 and TRBJ1-1; 9 nucleotides agree with TRBD1. The germline V gene has CDR1 LNHDA and CDR2 SQIVND (reference sequence). CDR3 length: 14 amino acids. Unmatched junction bases numbered 6, after V lost 4 bases and J lost 6 bases. CDR3 coding DNA: TGTGCCAGTAGTAGGGGACAGGGTACTGCTGAAGCTTTCTTT. This translates into CASSRGQGTAEAFF.

The chain joins TRBV6-4 to TRBJ2-2; D is uncertain. In germline, CDR1 is MRHNA, CDR2 SNTAGT. Trimming pared 0 bases from V and 3 bases from J, leaving 2 bases between. This CDR3 spans 13 amino acids. DNA for the CDR3: TGTGCCAGCAGTGACTCCGACACCGGGGAGCTGTTTTTT. This encodes CASSDSDTGELFF.

The sample holds a few counts of this clonotype. The rearrangement links TRBV27 to TRBJ2-1; D ambiguous. Germline V gene lookup returns CDR1 MNHEY and CDR2 SMNVEV (reference sequence). V was clipped by 5 bases and J by 6 bases, with 17 bases between them. This CDR3 has 15 residues. CDR3 DNA: TGTGCCAGCAGTCAAGGTTGGGCCCGGAGCAATGAGCAGTTCTTC. Its protein product is CASSQGWARSNEQFF.

This clonotype was recorded a few times. The V call is TRBV9, the J call TRBJ2-5; D is undetermined. V lost 0 bases, J lost 0 bases, and 3 bases lay in between. This CDR3 comprises 13 residues. The V gene's germline CDR1 is SGDLS and CDR2 YYNGEE. CDR3 in amino acids: CASSVAHQETQYF. Here the CDR3 DNA reads TGTGCCAGCAGCGTAGCGCACCAAGAGACCCAGTACTTC.

In its sample, this clonotype was seen a few times. The genes are TRBV19 and TRBJ2-3, with 7 bases aligning to TRBD2. Germline assignment: CDR1 LNHDA and CDR2 SQIVND (reference sequence). Trimming cost V 6 bases and J 2 bases; bases outside gene matches: 11. The CDR3 length is 16 residues. The DNA of the CDR3 is TGTGCCAGTAGCGGCGTCCTAGCGGACAACACAGATACGCAGTATTTT. Translating gives CASSGVLADNTDTQYF.

J is TRBJ2-7 and V is TRBV5-6, with TRBD2 as a possible D gene (6 bases). V shed 6 bases and J shed 2 bases, with 12 bases lying between them. Germline V gene data show CDR1 as SGHDT and CDR2 as YYEEEE. This CDR3 comprises 13 residues. The CDR3 spells CASTRLVPYEQYF. For the CDR3, the DNA is TGTGCCAGCACCCGACTAGTCCCCTACGAGCAGTACTTC.

CDR3 amino acids: CASRRLADYQETQYF. CDR3 DNA sequence: TGTGCCAGCAGACGACTAGCGGATTACCAAGAGACCCAGTACTTC. The chain combines TRBV6-2 or TRBV6-3 with TRBJ2-5; 9 bases agree with TRBD2. The CDR3 consists of 15 residues. CDR1 and CDR2 (germline): MNHEY, SVGEGT. J lost 0 bases, V lost 6 bases, and 5 bases had no gene match.